The source of this T cell receptor beta chain is a study of T cell responses to AZD1222 COVID-19 vaccine. Study conclusions and caveats: Every sample of the repertoires postdated the peak T cell response.

Sequencing used immunoSEQ multiplex PCR; TCRdb keeps in-frame clones, though not all of them. In the table there are approximately 200,000 clones, approximately 94% of which are singletons. Trimming took off 5 bases at V and 3 bases at J, with 10 bases between the two ends. Germline-derived CDR1 and CDR2 are SGHVS and FQNEAQ. The CDR3 sequence is 14 residues long. This clone was found once. The antigen remains unidentified. The sample in question was peripheral blood, obtained 28 days after the second dose of the MenACWY control vaccine. The receptor's source is an adult who received the MenACWY meningococcal vaccine as a control. This sequence joins TRBV7-8 and TRBJ1-4; D is ambiguous. CDR3 sequence reads: CASSPEASNEKLFF. For the CDR3, the DNA is TGTGCCAGCAGCCCAGAGGCCTCTAATGAAAAACTGTTTTTT.